This T cell receptor (beta chain) was obtained from a study of control samples from healthy donors and cancer patients. Trimming took 3 bases from V and 3 from J; bases not matched to a gene: 2. Germline values: CDR1 KGHSH, CDR2 LQKENI. The CDR3 covers 16 residues. This clone was detected once. The protocol was immunoSEQ multiplex PCR, while the TCRdb copy is restricted to in-frame clones and leaves out a portion. The table lists roughly 120,000 clones, nearly 95% of them singletons. The chain couples TRBV18 to TRBJ2-3; 14 bases are shared with TRBD2. The sample comprised blood. This TCR was sampled from a man aged 25-45 years in good health. In DNA form, the CDR3 reads TGTGCCAGCTCACCTAGGACTAGCGGGGGGACAGATACGCAGTATTTT. This translates into CASSPRTSGGTDTQYF.